The 21 T cell receptor beta chains reported below all come from one sample, sequenced in a study of blood T cell repertoires in COVID-19. Produced via immunoSEQ multiplex PCR; TCRdb's table is partial and in-frame only. Here the sample spans about 150,000 clones, around 82% being singletons. Input material: peripheral blood. The receptors were gathered from a woman in her forties or fifties with acute or convalescent COVID-19.

V and J are TRBV28 and TRBJ1-1; TRBD1 agrees at 8 bases. This CDR3 has 15 residues. Germline assignment: CDR1 MDHEN and CDR2 SYDVKM. V gave up 4 bases and J gave up 4 bases; unmatched junction bases: 8. The CDR3 coding sequence is TGTGCCAGCAGTTCTCCCTCAGGGGGCGGCACTGAAGCTTTCTTT. It translates to CASSSPSGGGTEAFF.

The CDR3 bases are TGTGCCAGCATAGACAGTCGGGGAGGGGATTTGCCCCAGCATTTT. Protein: CASIDSRGGDLPQHF. This sequence joins TRBV28 and TRBJ1-5, with D maybe TRBD1 (5 bases). V was cut by 7 bases and J by 9 bases, with 22 bases left in between. Germline V gives CDR1 MDHEN, CDR2 SYDVKM. The CDR3 has 15 residues.

The V and J genes are TRBV18 and TRBJ1-3; 11 bases line up with TRBD1. Germline trimming cut 5 bases from V and 2 bases from J; bases unmatched to any gene: 2. The CDR3 has 15 amino acids. Looked up from germline, CDR1 is KGHSH and CDR2 is LQKENI. In nucleotides, the CDR3 is TGTGCCAGCTCATCGGACAGGGGGCCTGGAAACACCATATATTTT. Its translation is CASSSDRGPGNTIYF.

This chain links TRBV27 with TRBJ1-3; possibly TRBD1 for D (5 bases). The CDR3 sequence is 16 residues long. The germline V gene has CDR1 MNHEY and CDR2 SMNVEV (reference sequence). Deletions cut 6 bases from V and 0 bases from J, with 15 bases between. CDR3 region: CASSALTGPSGNTIYF. CDR3 DNA: TGTGCCAGCAGCGCCCTTACAGGCCCCTCTGGAAACACCATATATTTT.

The rearrangement joins TRBV6-5 to TRBJ2-7, with D possibly being TRBD1 (5 bases). Looked up from germline, CDR1 is MNHEY and CDR2 is SVGAGI. This CDR3 is built from 13 residues. Trimming stripped 6 bases from V and 2 bases from J, with 11 bases between. Here the CDR3 reads CASSAVGAYEQYF. The CDR3 DNA is TGTGCCAGCAGCGCCGTAGGGGCCTACGAGCAGTACTTC.

The rearrangement uses TRBV9 and TRBJ1-1; D possibly corresponds to TRBD1 (6 bases). CDR1 is SGDLS and CDR2 is YYNGEE in the germline V gene. The ends were cut back, 0 bases at V and 4 bases at J, with 13 bases in the middle. This CDR3 spans 15 amino acids. The chain's CDR3 is CASSVEHRVGTEAFF. The CDR3 nucleotides read TGTGCCAGCAGCGTAGAGCACAGGGTTGGCACTGAAGCTTTCTTT.

This clone showed up just once. This chain joins TRBV6-4 and TRBJ1-2, with a tentative D call TRBD1 (6 bases). CDR1 is MRHNA and CDR2 is SNTAGT in the germline V gene. The CDR3 loop spans 17 amino acids. Trimming left V 6 bases short and J 1 base short, with 21 bases between. CDR3 protein: CASSHRTEKPFNYGYTF. DNA of the CDR3: TGTGCCAGCAGCCATCGGACAGAAAAACCCTTTAACTATGGCTACACCTTC.

The rearrangement uses TRBV27 and TRBJ2-1, with TRBD2 matching over 12 bases. V gave up 7 bases and J gave up 9 bases; unmatched junction bases: 10. The CDR3 runs 15 residues. Germline V gene sequence: CDR1 MNHEY, CDR2 SMNVEV (reference sequence). DNA for the CDR3: TGTGCCAGCACCCTCTCTAGCGGGGGGGCCTTTGAGCAGTTCTTC. Its protein product is CASTLSSGGAFEQFF.

This clone was detected only a few times. The V and J genes are TRBV6-2 or TRBV6-3 and TRBJ1-1; D is undetermined. V shed 6 bases and J shed 5 bases, with 16 bases lying between them. This CDR3 is 14 amino acids long. The V gene's germline CDR1 is MNHEY and CDR2 SVGEGT. The CDR3 DNA is TGTGCCAGCAGCCACACCTCGGGAGGAACTGAAGCTTTCTTT. Residues: CASSHTSGGTEAFF.

This sequence joins TRBV19 and TRBJ2-2; perhaps TRBD1 as D (6 bases). CDR3 size: 15 residues. CDR1 LNHDA and CDR2 SQIVND come from the germline V gene (reference sequence). V lost 5 bases, J lost 2 bases, and 12 bases lay in between. In DNA form, the CDR3 reads TGTGCCAGTAGTCAACAGGGCTACAACACCGGGGAGCTGTTTTTT. Translated: CASSQQGYNTGELFF.

The chain combines TRBV7-2 with TRBJ1-5; D call uncertain. Trimming left V 1 base short and J 5 bases short, with 12 bases between. This CDR3 has 15 residues. CDR1 is SGHTA and CDR2 is FQGNSA in the germline V gene. As DNA, the CDR3 is TGTGCCAGCAGCTTAGTTGGGCTAACGGATCAGCCCCAGCATTTT. Amino acids: CASSLVGLTDQPQHF.

This chain links TRBV14 with TRBJ2-7, with 8 positions matching TRBD2. The germline V gene encodes CDR1 SGHDN and CDR2 FVKESK. CDR3 size: 15 residues. The V and J ends lost 3 bases and 1 base, in that order; junction bases with no gene match: 5. The CDR3 region has the DNA TGTGCCAGCAGCCACCCTACGGGGGGGTCCTACGAGCAGTACTTC. The encoded protein is CASSHPTGGSYEQYF.

Here the CDR3 DNA reads TGTGCCAGCTCACCAAAACAGGGTGAGGCTGAAGCTTTCTTT. Its translation: CASSPKQGEAEAFF. The chain combines TRBV18 with TRBJ1-1; a weak D match, TRBD1 (6 bases). CDR3 length: 14 amino acids. Trimming cost V 2 bases and J 6 bases, with 13 bases left between them. Germline V lookup: CDR1 KGHSH, CDR2 LQKENI.

This rearrangement joins TRBV6-5 to TRBJ1-3; a weak D match, TRBD1 (5 bases). The V end was cut by 5 bases, the J end by 8 bases, with 19 bases between. Germline CDR1 and CDR2: MNHEY and SVGAGI. The CDR3 length is 15 residues. CDR3 DNA: TGTGCCAGCAGTCCCATAGACAGCCCAGGTTACACCATATATTTT. This sequence encodes CASSPIDSPGYTIYF.

This clone appeared a single time. V and J are TRBV18 and TRBJ1-2, with D possibly TRBD1 on 5 matching bases. This CDR3 is built from 15 residues. Germline V CDR1 and CDR2: KGHSH, LQKENI. The V end lost 6 bases, the J end lost 0 bases, and 14 bases lay between the germline ends. The CDR3 DNA follows: TGTGCCAGCTCTCAGGACACCTCGTCTAACTATGGCTACACCTTC. This translates into CASSQDTSSNYGYTF.

As to this clone: A single base separates this from a much larger clone, so it may be a read error. The chain joins TRBV12-3 or TRBV12-4 to TRBJ1-2; D unclear. The CDR3 extends over 11 amino acids. Trimming left V 6 bases short and J 4 bases short, with 6 bases between. CDR3 nucleotides: TGTGCCAGCAGCCACAGCTATGGCTACACCTTC. Translation: CASSHSYGYTF.

This chain links TRBV9 with TRBJ2-3, with 8 positions matching TRBD2. The length of the CDR3 is 18 residues. From germline, CDR1 is SGDLS and CDR2 YYNGEE. The V gene end was trimmed by 3 bases and the J gene end by 5 bases; junction bases not matched to a gene: 17. CDR3 in amino acids: CASSAPMGGGPWGDTQYF. The CDR3 coding sequence is TGTGCCAGCAGCGCTCCAATGGGCGGGGGGCCGTGGGGAGATACGCAGTATTTT. Looking up the rest from reference TRBV9 and TRBJ2-3 gives the full variable domain: DSGVTQTPKHLITATGQRVTLRCSPRSGDLSVYWYQQSLDQGLQFLIQYYNGEERAKGNILERFSAQQFPDLHSELNLSSLELGDSALYFCASSAPMGGGPWGDTQYFGPGTRLTVL.

The V and J genes are TRBV28 and TRBJ2-3; TRBD1 matches at 10 bases. Trimming at V came to 7 bases and at J to 4 bases, leaving 11 bases not matched to a gene. In germline, CDR1 is MDHEN, CDR2 SYDVKM. The CDR3 spans 16 residues. CDR3 region: CASTLTRQGASDTQYF. The CDR3 nucleotides are TGTGCCAGCACTCTGACCCGACAGGGGGCGTCAGATACGCAGTATTTT.

CDR3 DNA sequence: TGTGCCAGCAGCAAACTAGCGGGGGGGAACAATGAGCAGTTCTTC. As protein: CASSKLAGGNNEQFF. This chain links TRBV7-3 with TRBJ2-1; the match to TRBD2 covers 13 bases. Germline V gene sequence: CDR1 SGHTA, CDR2 FQGTGA. CDR3 length: 15 residues. Trimming took 5 bases from V and 5 from J; bases not matched to a gene: 3.

V usage is TRBV6-5 and J usage is TRBJ1-2; D is unclear. V shed 4 bases and J shed 9 bases, with 15 bases lying between them. The CDR3 length is 13 residues. CDR1 and CDR2 (germline): MNHEY, SVGAGI. The CDR3, as DNA: TGTGCCAGCAGTTCTCGCGGAGGAGGGAGCTACACCTTC. It codes for CASSSRGGGSYTF.

The J gene is TRBJ2-7, the V gene TRBV13, with D hard to call. CDR1 PRHDT and CDR2 FYEKMQ come from the germline V gene (reference sequence). V was cut by 1 base and J by 0 bases, with 13 bases left in between. The CDR3 extends over 16 amino acids. For the CDR3, the DNA is TGTGCCAGCAGCTTAGCCCCCGCCGGGTCCTCCTACGAGCAGTACTTC. It codes for CASSLAPAGSSYEQYF.